One sample yielded the 11 T cell receptor beta chains listed below, sequenced in a study of shared clonotypes between healthy human individuals. TCRdb's copy holds only in-frame clones and misses some; the assay was immunoSEQ multiplex PCR. Among about 680,000 clones listed, about 90% were seen once. It was CD45RO-negative cells, positively selected for CCR7, that made up naive CD8 cells, with terminally differentiated effector memory CD45RA+ cells excluded. Sequenced: naive CD8+ T cells sorted from blood. The receptors were sampled from a man aged 25 to 45 in good health.

This chain connects TRBV7-2 to TRBJ2-2, with 8 bases identical to TRBD2. V dropped 7 bases and J dropped 5; count of bases not matched to a gene: 12. Germline V CDR1 and CDR2: SGHTA, FQGNSA. The CDR3 runs to 16 residues. CDR3 in amino acids: CASTPRAGVGTGELFF. DNA for the CDR3: TGTGCCAGCACCCCCCGAGCGGGAGTCGGGACCGGGGAGCTGTTTTTT.

The gene calls are TRBV7-2 and TRBJ2-1, with 9 bases fitting TRBD2. CDR1 is SGHTA and CDR2 is FQGNSA in the germline V gene. CDR3 length equals 16 residues. V was pared by 6 bases and J by 0 bases, with 6 bases of the junction left unmatched. For the CDR3, the DNA is TGTGCCAGCAGAACCTATAGCGGGAGCTCCTACAATGAGCAGTTCTTC. Residues: CASRTYSGSSYNEQFF.

This CDR3 reads CASSWGRQGAYNEQFF. Written as DNA, the CDR3 is TGTGCCAGCAGCTGGGGGAGACAGGGTGCCTACAATGAGCAGTTCTTC. This chain joins TRBV5-6 and TRBJ2-1; 7 positions agree with TRBD1. The CDR3 consists of 16 residues. Trimming at V came to 3 bases and at J to 2 bases, leaving 8 bases not matched to a gene. From germline, CDR1 is SGHDT and CDR2 YYEEEE.

This clone appeared a single time. The chain recombines TRBV7-9 with TRBJ2-3; no firm D call. The germline V gene has CDR1 SEHNR and CDR2 FQNEAQ (reference sequence). The CDR3 is 11 residues long. V lost 1 base to trimming and J lost 5 bases, with 1 base between them. CDR3 protein: CASSLVDTQYF. The CDR3 nucleotides read TGTGCCAGCAGCTTAGTAGATACGCAGTATTTT.

J is TRBJ1-3 and V is TRBV28; D might be TRBD1 (5 bases). Per the germline V gene, CDR1 is MDHEN and CDR2 is SYDVKM. This CDR3 comprises 17 residues. Trimming left V 4 bases short and J 0 bases short, with 16 bases between. The CDR3 DNA sequence: TGTGCCAGCAGTTCTACCCCGGGACGGAACTCTGGAAACACCATATATTTT. Translating gives CASSSTPGRNSGNTIYF. Supplemented by reference TRBV28 and TRBJ1-3, the full variable domain reads DVKVTQSSRYLVKRTGEKVFLECVQDMDHENMFWYRQDPGLGLRLIYFSYDVKMKEKGDIPEGYSVSREKKERFSLILESASTNQTSMYLCASSSTPGRNSGNTIYFGEGSWLTVV.

V usage is TRBV7-3 and J usage is TRBJ2-1; 9 positions match TRBD1. V lost 5 bases and J lost 7; bases outside the gene matches: 6. Germline assignment: CDR1 SGHTA and CDR2 FQGTGA. This CDR3 has 14 residues. CDR3 amino acids: CASSLGTGMNEQFF. The CDR3 nucleotides are TGTGCCAGCAGCCTAGGGACAGGGATGAATGAGCAGTTCTTC.

In this sample, this clone turned up once. This chain uses TRBV30 with TRBJ1-3; D is uncertain. The CDR3 length is 14 residues. With 1 base removed from V and 3 bases from J, the gap between germline ends came to 10 bases. Per germline, CDR1 GTSNPN and CDR2 SVGIG (reference sequence). The CDR3 sequence is CAWSDYSGGNTIYF. For the CDR3, the DNA is TGTGCCTGGAGTGATTACAGCGGTGGAAACACCATATATTTT. The full variable domain, its missing parts supplied by reference TRBV30 and TRBJ1-3, is SQTIHQWPATLVQPVGSPLSLECTVEGTSNPNLYWYRQAAGRGLQLLFYSVGIGQISSEVPQNLSASRPQDRQFILSSKKLLLSDSGFYLCAWSDYSGGNTIYFGEGSWLTVV.

This chain links TRBV27 with TRBJ1-2; D is perhaps TRBD1 (5 bases). The V end was cut by 3 bases, the J end by 3 bases, with 11 bases between. Germline V gene sequence: CDR1 MNHEY, CDR2 SMNVEV (reference sequence). The CDR3 totals 14 residues. CDR3 DNA sequence: TGTGCCAGCAGTTTGGGCAGGGCCGACTATGGCTACACCTTC. This sequence encodes CASSLGRADYGYTF.

This chain joins TRBV6-6 and TRBJ2-1; 7 bases are shared with TRBD2. The V and J ends lost 2 bases and 6 bases, in that order; junction bases with no gene match: 4. This CDR3 has 14 residues. In germline, CDR1 is MNHNY, CDR2 SVGAGI (reference sequence). CDR3 nucleotide sequence: TGTGCCAGCAGTTACGTAGGGGAGGGCAATGAGCAGTTCTTC. Translation gives CASSYVGEGNEQFF.

The genes are TRBV6-5 and TRBJ2-7; 7 bases are shared with TRBD1. The germline V gene has CDR1 MNHEY and CDR2 SVGAGI. There are 13 residues in the CDR3. The ends lost 4 bases at V and 6 bases at J; junction bases unmatched: 6. CDR3 bases: TGTGCCAGCAGTTCCATACAGGGGCGCGAGCAGTACTTC. This gives the protein CASSSIQGREQYF.

The chain combines TRBV19 with TRBJ2-7; 7 bases agree with TRBD2. Germline V CDR1 and CDR2: LNHDA, SQIVND (reference sequence). The CDR3 length is 15 residues. V lost 2 bases and J lost 2; bases outside the gene matches: 6. This CDR3 reads CASSIFGGKAYEQYF. In DNA, the CDR3 is TGTGCCAGTAGTATATTCGGGGGGAAGGCCTACGAGCAGTACTTC.